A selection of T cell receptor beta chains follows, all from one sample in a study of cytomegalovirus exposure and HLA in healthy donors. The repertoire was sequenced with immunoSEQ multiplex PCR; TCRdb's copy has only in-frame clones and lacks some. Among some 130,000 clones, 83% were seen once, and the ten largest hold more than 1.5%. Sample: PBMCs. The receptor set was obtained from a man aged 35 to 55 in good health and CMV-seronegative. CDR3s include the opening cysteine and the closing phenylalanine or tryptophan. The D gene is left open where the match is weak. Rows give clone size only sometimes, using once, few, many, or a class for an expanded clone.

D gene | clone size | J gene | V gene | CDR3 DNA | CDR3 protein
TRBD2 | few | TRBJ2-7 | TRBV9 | TGTGCCAGCAGCGGCTTAGCGGGAGACCCCTACGAGCAGTACTTC | CASSGLAGDPYEQYF
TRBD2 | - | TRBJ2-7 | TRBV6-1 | TGTGCCAGCACGCGGGAGTTGTTCGAGCAGTACTTC | CASTRELFEQYF
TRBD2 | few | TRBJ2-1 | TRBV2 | TGTGCCAGCAGGAAACTAGCGGGAGGTGGGGATGAGCAGTTCTTC | CASRKLAGGGDEQFF
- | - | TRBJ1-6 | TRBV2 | TGTGCCAGCAGCCGGACGGGGGTTGGGTCACCCCTCCACTTT | CASSRTGVGSPLHF
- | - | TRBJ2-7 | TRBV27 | TGTGCCAGCAGTTCAGGGGAAAGCTACGAGCAGTACTTC | CASSSGESYEQYF
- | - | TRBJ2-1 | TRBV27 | TGTGCCAGCAGTTTAACACTAGATGGGAATGAGCAGTTCTTC | CASSLTLDGNEQFF
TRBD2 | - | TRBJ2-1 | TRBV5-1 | TGCGCCAGCAGCTTGGAAAGACTAGCGGGTTACAATGAGCAGTTCTTC | CASSLERLAGYNEQFF
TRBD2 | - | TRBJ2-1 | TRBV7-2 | TGTGCCAGCAGCCACCGACTAGCGGGGAGGGATTCCTACAATGAGCAGTTCTTC | CASSHRLAGRDSYNEQFF
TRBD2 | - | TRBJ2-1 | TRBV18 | TGTGCCAGCTCACCGAGCGGGCGGGAGGGCCTGGATGAGCAGTTCTTC | CASSPSGREGLDEQFF
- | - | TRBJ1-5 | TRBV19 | TGTGCCAGTAGTATACACACCGGGGTGACGAGCAATCAGCCCCAGCATTTT | CASSIHTGVTSNQPQHF
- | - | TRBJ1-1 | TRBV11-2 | TGTGCCAGCAGCCCGCCAGTACAGGGAATGAACACTGAAGCTTTCTTT | CASSPPVQGMNTEAFF
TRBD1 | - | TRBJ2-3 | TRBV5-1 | TGCGCCAGCAGCTTGACCCTGACAGGGGGGAATCTTGATACGCAGTATTTT | CASSLTLTGGNLDTQYF
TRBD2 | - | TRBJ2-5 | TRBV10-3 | TGTGCCATCAGTAAAGGACTAGCGGGAAACCAAGAGACCCAGTACTTC | CAISKGLAGNQETQYF
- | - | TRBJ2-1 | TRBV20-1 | TGCAGTGCTAATCGTTCAGGGCAAAAGTTCTTC | CSANRSGQKFF
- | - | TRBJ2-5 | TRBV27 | TGTGCCAGCAGTTTCGGAGGGGACGGGGAGACCCAGTACTTC | CASSFGGDGETQYF
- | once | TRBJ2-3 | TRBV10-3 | TGTGCCATCAGTGAGACCAGCGGCACAGATACGCAGTATTTT | CAISETSGTDTQYF
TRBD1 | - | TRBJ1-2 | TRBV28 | TGTGCCAGCAGTGGACAGGGCTGGAGTGGCTACACCTTC | CASSGQGWSGYTF
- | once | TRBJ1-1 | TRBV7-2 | TGTGCCAGCAGCTTATGGCAGGGCGGGAACACTGAAGCTTTCTTT | CASSLWQGGNTEAFF
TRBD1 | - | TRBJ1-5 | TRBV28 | TGTGCCAGCAGTTTGACAGGGAATCAGCCCCAGCATTTT | CASSLTGNQPQHF
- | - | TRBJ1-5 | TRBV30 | TGTGCCTGGCAGTCAAAAATCGGACAAAATCAGCCCCAGCATTTT | CAWQSKIGQNQPQHF
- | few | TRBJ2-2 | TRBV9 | TGTGCCAGCAGCGTAGCCGGGGCGGGGGCGGGATCCGGGGAGCTGTTTTTT | CASSVAGAGAGSGELFF
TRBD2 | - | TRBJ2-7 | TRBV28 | TGTGCCAGCAGTTTTGGGGGACTAGGGTACGAGCAGTACTTC | CASSFGGLGYEQYF
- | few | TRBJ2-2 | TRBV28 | TGTGCCAGCAGTCCCCGGGGACTCCTCACCGGGGAGCTGTTTTTT | CASSPRGLLTGELFF
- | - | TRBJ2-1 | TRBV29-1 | TGCAGCGGCCTACTAGGGTCCTACAATGAGCAGTTCTTC | CSGLLGSYNEQFF
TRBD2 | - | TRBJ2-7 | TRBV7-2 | TGTGCCAGCAGCATCACTAGCGGGGCGCGGGAGCAGTACTTC | CASSITSGAREQYF
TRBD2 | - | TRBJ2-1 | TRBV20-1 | TGCAGCACAATAGGCGGGAGGGTGGGGCTCTTC | CSTIGGRVGLF
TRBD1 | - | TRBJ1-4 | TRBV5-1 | TGCGCCAGCAGCAAGGGACAGATTAATGAAAAACTGTTTTTT | CASSKGQINEKLFF
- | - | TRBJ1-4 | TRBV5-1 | TGCGCCAGCAGCTTGGTCGCCGAGAATGAAAAACTGTTTTTT | CASSLVAENEKLFF
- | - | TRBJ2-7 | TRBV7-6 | TGTGCCAGCAGCCCGGGACTGAACTACGAGCAGTACTTC | CASSPGLNYEQYF
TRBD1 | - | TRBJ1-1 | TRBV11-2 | TGTGCCAGCAGCTTGGTAGGGGGCTGGAACACTGAAGCTTTCTTT | CASSLVGGWNTEAFF
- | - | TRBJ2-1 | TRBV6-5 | TGTGCCAGCAGTCGAGGGGGCTCCTACAATGAGCAGTTCTTC | CASSRGGSYNEQFF
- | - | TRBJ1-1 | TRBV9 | TGTGCCAGCAGCCAACAGGAGAACACTGAAGCTTTCTTT | CASSQQENTEAFF
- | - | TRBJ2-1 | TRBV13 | TGTGCCAGCAGCCCTCTTACGGGGAATGAGCAGTTCTTC | CASSPLTGNEQFF
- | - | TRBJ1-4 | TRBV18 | TGTGCCAGCTCACCAGAGGCGACCAATGAAAAACTGTTTTTT | CASSPEATNEKLFF
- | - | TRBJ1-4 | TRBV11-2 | TGTGCCAGCAGCTTGTCAGCAACTAATGAAAAACTGTTTTTT | CASSLSATNEKLFF
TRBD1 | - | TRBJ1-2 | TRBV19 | TGTGCCAGTAGTAAGGACAGGGAGGATGGCTACACCTTC | CASSKDREDGYTF
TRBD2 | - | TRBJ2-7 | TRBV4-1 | TGCGCCAGCAGCCAAGATTACGCTAGCGGGAGCTACGAGCAGTACTTC | CASSQDYASGSYEQYF
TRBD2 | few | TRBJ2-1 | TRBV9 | TGTGCCAGCAGCGTAAAAGCGGGGCCCTACAATGAGCAGTTCTTC | CASSVKAGPYNEQFF
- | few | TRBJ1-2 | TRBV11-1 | TGTGCCAGCAGCTCAGATACAGGGTCTCCTCCTAACTATGGCTACACCTTC | CASSSDTGSPPNYGYTF
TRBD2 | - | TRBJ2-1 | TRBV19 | TGTGCCAGTAGTATACGGGGGGGCTCCTACAATGAGCAGTTCTTC | CASSIRGGSYNEQFF
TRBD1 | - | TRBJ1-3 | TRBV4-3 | TGCGCCAGCAGCCAAGATAGGACAGGAGCAAACACCATATATTTT | CASSQDRTGANTIYF
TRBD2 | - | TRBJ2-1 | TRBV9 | TGTGCCAGCAGCGTAGGGGCTAGCGGGGATTGGGATGAGCAGTTCTTC | CASSVGASGDWDEQFF
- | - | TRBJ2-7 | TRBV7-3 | TGTGCCAGCAGCTTCCAACCCCAGTACGAGCAGTACTTC | CASSFQPQYEQYF
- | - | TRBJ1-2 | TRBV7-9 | TGTGCCAGCAGCTTAGGGTCGGGATATTATGGCTACACCTTC | CASSLGSGYYGYTF